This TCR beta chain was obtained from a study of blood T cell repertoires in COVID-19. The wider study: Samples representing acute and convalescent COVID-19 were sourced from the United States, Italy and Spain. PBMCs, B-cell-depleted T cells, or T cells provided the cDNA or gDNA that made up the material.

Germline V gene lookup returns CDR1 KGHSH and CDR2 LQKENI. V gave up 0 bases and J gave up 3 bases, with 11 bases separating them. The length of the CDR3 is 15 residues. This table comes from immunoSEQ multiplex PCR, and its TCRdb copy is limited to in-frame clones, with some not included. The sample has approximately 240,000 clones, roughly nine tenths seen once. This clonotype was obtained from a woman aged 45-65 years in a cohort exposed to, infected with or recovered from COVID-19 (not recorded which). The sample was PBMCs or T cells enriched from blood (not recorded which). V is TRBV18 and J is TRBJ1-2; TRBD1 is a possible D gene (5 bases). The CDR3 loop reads CASSPPATVDYGYTF. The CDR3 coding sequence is TGTGCCAGCTCACCACCCGCGACAGTGGACTATGGCTACACCTTC.